One and the same sample provided the 12 T cell receptor beta chains below, sequenced in a study of T cells during gluten challenge in celiac disease. MiXCR was run by TCRdb on the 5' RACE reads, yielding one entry per CDR3 protein. The table includes about 110 distinct CDR3 sequences, 4% to 5% detected once. Material: gluten-specific CD4+ T cells sorted from the duodenum using tetramers, obtained at baseline or on day 14 of gluten challenge (not recorded which). The receptors come from a female donor with celiac disease.

By sample share, this clonotype is large. The chain recombines TRBV30 with TRBJ2-3; D gene unclear. The germline V and J ends were trimmed by 1 base and 5 bases, with 4 bases remaining between them. CDR1 and CDR2 (germline): GTSNPN, SVGIG (reference sequence). The CDR3 totals 11 residues. CDR3 bases: TGTGCCTGGAGTGGAGGAGATACGCAGTATTTT. Amino acids: CAWSGGDTQYF.

By its share, this clonotype is medium-sized. V gene TRBV20-1 combines with J gene TRBJ2-4; 7 bases match TRBD2. After removal of 0 bases from V and 3 bases from J, the junction contained 8 bases not matched to a gene. The germline V gene encodes CDR1 DFQATT and CDR2 SNEGSKA (reference sequence). The CDR3 sequence is 16 residues long. CDR3: CSARDRWGEGKNIQYF. DNA for the CDR3: TGCAGTGCTAGAGATCGCTGGGGGGAGGGCAAAAACATTCAGTACTTC.

Within the sample, this clonotype is large (0.1 to 1%). This chain links TRBV6-4 with TRBJ2-3; 10 positions match TRBD2. V was clipped by 0 bases and J by 1 base; unmatched bases: 4. The CDR3 extends over 17 amino acids. The germline V gene encodes CDR1 MRHNA and CDR2 SNTAGT. The CDR3 sequence is CASSDSSGRAGTDTQYF. CDR3 sequence (DNA): TGTGCCAGCAGTGACTCGAGCGGGAGGGCCGGCACAGATACGCAGTATTTT.

This clonotype ranks as large. The chain joins TRBV4-1 to TRBJ2-5; the D is unclear. Per the germline V gene, CDR1 is MGHRA and CDR2 is YSYEKL. V lost 8 bases and J 1 base, leaving 8 bases between the germline ends. This CDR3 region has 12 residues. CDR3 loop: CASGRPQETQYF. The CDR3 DNA reads as TGCGCCAGCGGGCGACCCCAAGAGACCCAGTACTTC.

This clonotype is large. J is TRBJ2-3 and V is TRBV29-1; no clear D. Trimming left V 0 bases short and J 0 bases short, with 7 bases between. The CDR3 loop spans 14 amino acids. Germline loops: CDR1 SQVTM, CDR2 ANQGSEA. CDR3 bases: TGCAGCGTTGAAGATCCACCGAGCACAGATACGCAGTATTTT. Translating gives CSVEDPPSTDTQYF.

This clonotype is deemed medium-sized (0.01 to 0.1%). This sequence joins TRBV12-3 or TRBV12-4 and TRBJ1-5; tentative D call: TRBD1 (5 bases). This CDR3 contains 15 residues. Trimming took off 3 bases at V and 5 bases at J, with 14 bases between the two ends. The CDR3 region has the DNA TGTGCCAGCAGTTTGTACGGACAAGGTCATCAGCCCCAGCATTTT. Translating it yields CASSLYGQGHQPQHF.

This clonotype is classed as medium-sized (0.01 to 0.1%). The rearrangement links TRBV20-1 to TRBJ1-5; possibly TRBD1 for D (6 bases). Trimming took 5 bases from V and 5 from J, leaving 13 bases between them. The CDR3 runs to 13 residues. Germline V CDR1 and CDR2: DFQATT, SNEGSKA (reference sequence). CDR3 amino acids: CSAVRQADQPQHF. The CDR3 DNA reads as TGCAGTGCTGTTAGACAGGCCGATCAGCCCCAGCATTTT.

The gene calls are TRBV28 and TRBJ1-1; TRBD1 might be the D (6 bases). The V end lost 5 bases, the J end lost 10 bases, and 17 bases lay between the germline ends. Germline V gene data show CDR1 as MDHEN and CDR2 as SYDVKM. The length of the CDR3 is 13 residues. CDR3 in amino acids: CASSPLQGHGAFF. CDR3 bases: TGTGCCAGCAGTCCCCTGCAGGGGCATGGAGCTTTCTTT.

Judged by abundance, this clonotype is large. The chain carries TRBV30 and TRBJ2-2; D perhaps matches TRBD1 (6 bases). CDR1 GTSNPN and CDR2 SVGIG come from the germline V gene (reference sequence). The CDR3 length is 15 residues. The germline V and J ends were trimmed by 2 bases and 3 bases, with 13 bases remaining between them. The DNA for the CDR3 is TGTGCCTGGAGTCCACAGGGTTGGGACACCGGGGAGCTGTTTTTT. Amino acids: CAWSPQGWDTGELFF.

This clonotype ranks as large. The rearrangement links TRBV29-1 to TRBJ2-7, with no clear D. The CDR3 sequence is 13 residues long. V lost 4 bases and J 1 base, leaving 11 bases between the germline ends. Per the germline V gene, CDR1 is SQVTM and CDR2 is ANQGSEA. CDR3 sequence reads: CSVGKDFSYEQYF. In DNA form, the CDR3 reads TGCAGCGTTGGAAAGGATTTTTCCTACGAGCAGTACTTC.

Sample share makes this clonotype large. The chain links TRBV14 to TRBJ2-7; maybe TRBD2 (5 bases). Germline V gene data show CDR1 as SGHDN and CDR2 as FVKESK. V was shortened by 1 base and J by 7 bases, with 11 bases between the two germline ends. CDR3 length: 13 amino acids. CDR3 coding DNA: TGTGCCAGCAGCCAAGTGGCGGGTGGAGAGCAGTACTTC. The encoded protein is CASSQVAGGEQYF.

By its share, this clonotype is large. The chain uses TRBV7-2 and TRBJ2-1; no reliable D call. V was shortened by 4 bases and J by 7 bases, with 11 bases between the two germline ends. Germline CDR1 and CDR2: SGHTA and FQGNSA. This CDR3 is built from 13 residues. This chain's CDR3 is CASSSRAGNEQFF. The CDR3 DNA follows: TGTGCCAGCAGCTCAAGGGCTGGGAATGAGCAGTTCTTC.